This T cell receptor (beta chain) is drawn from a study of cytomegalovirus exposure and HLA in healthy donors. Study-wide points: The study labeled around 160 TCR beta chains cytomegalovirus-associated. Looking again later, the authors saw that most CMV-associated TCR beta chains seemed HLA-restricted. Sequencing likely caused a cluster of highly shared sequence variants. Later on, a genetic analysis was performed. It linked a missense variant in DCLRE1C with V- and J-gene trimming of TCR beta.

With 60 Vbeta and 13 Jbeta primers, the PCR was carried out. The data were produced by immunoSEQ multiplex PCR, yet TCRdb's version contains in-frame clones alone and is incomplete. Here the sample spans roughly 120,000 clones, 73% being singletons. A note on this clone: The antigen remains unidentified.

This receptor was identified in a woman in her thirties or forties in good health and CMV-seropositive. Material for sequencing was PBMCs.

As DNA, the CDR3 is TGTGCCAGCAGCGTCGGACAGGGGCCCAATGAAAAACTGTTTTTT. This sequence encodes CASSVGQGPNEKLFF. The V gene is TRBV9, the J gene TRBJ1-4; TRBD1 aligns across 9 bases. V dropped 2 bases and J dropped 5; count of bases not matched to a gene: 4. The germline V gene encodes CDR1 SGDLS and CDR2 YYNGEE. This CDR3 is built from 15 residues.